The 20 T cell receptor beta chains in this list originate from one sample, sequenced in a study of blood T cell repertoires in COVID-19. The assay was immunoSEQ multiplex PCR, and TCRdb's table has in-frame clones only and misses some. Of around 250,000 clones in the sample, more than 70% were seen once. Sequencing input: peripheral blood. The receptors stem from a woman of 80 years or more with COVID-19, enrolled during active disease.

This clone is a singleton in its sample. The chain is built from TRBV7-2 and TRBJ1-3, with D uncertain. V dropped 1 base and J dropped 0 bases, with 7 bases sitting between them. The CDR3 is made up of 15 amino acids. Per germline, CDR1 SGHTA and CDR2 FQGNSA. The chain's CDR3 is CASSLGEISGNTIYF. The CDR3 DNA sequence: TGTGCCAGCAGCTTAGGGGAGATCTCTGGAAACACCATATATTTT. Using reference TRBV7-2 and TRBJ1-3 for the parts outside the CDR3, the full variable domain is GAGVSQSPSNKVTEKGKDVELRCDPISGHTALYWYRQSLGQGLEFLIYFQGNSAPDKSGLPSDRFSAERTGGSVSTLTIQRTQQEDSAVYLCASSLGEISGNTIYFGEGSWLTVV.

The chain is built from TRBV19 and TRBJ1-1; D not resolved. Germline V gene sequence: CDR1 LNHDA, CDR2 SQIVND (reference sequence). V shed 3 bases and J shed 1 base, with 12 bases lying between them. CDR3 size: 15 residues. DNA of the CDR3: TGTGCCAGTAGTATCTCAGGACTACCGAACACTGAAGCTTTCTTT. Translation: CASSISGLPNTEAFF. Together with reference TRBV19 and TRBJ1-1, the CDR3 gives the full variable domain: DGGITQSPKYLFRKEGQNVTLSCEQNLNHDAMYWYRQDPGQGLRLIYYSQIVNDFQKGDIAEGYSVSREKKESFPLTVTSAQKNPTAFYLCASSISGLPNTEAFFGQGTRLTVV.

The rearrangement links TRBV6-5 to TRBJ2-5; D is perhaps TRBD1 (6 bases). Deletions cut 6 bases from V and 0 bases from J, with 14 bases between. CDR1 and CDR2 (germline): MNHEY, SVGAGI. The CDR3 runs to 15 residues. CDR3 loop: CASRSGQMYQETQYF. CDR3 DNA sequence: TGTGCCAGCAGATCTGGACAGATGTACCAAGAGACCCAGTACTTC.

J is TRBJ1-1 and V is TRBV20-1; 8 bases agree with TRBD1. The CDR3 length is 11 residues. Germline CDR1 is DFQATT and CDR2 is SNEGSKA (reference sequence). The J segment lost 11 bases and the V segment lost 4 bases, leaving 6 bases of the junction unmatched. CDR3 DNA sequence: TGCAGTGCTACGTCTTACAGGGGGGCTTTCTTT. Its translation: CSATSYRGAFF.

The V gene is TRBV28, the J gene TRBJ1-6, with TRBD1 as a possible D gene (5 bases). Germline-derived CDR1 and CDR2 are MDHEN and SYDVKM. This CDR3 has 13 amino acids. Trimming removed 9 bases from V and 10 bases from J, with 16 bases in between. The CDR3 region is CASIRAFGSPLHF. Written as DNA, the CDR3 is TGTGCCAGTATCAGGGCCTTTGGATCACCCCTCCACTTT.

The chain recombines TRBV3-1 (or the pseudogene TRBV3-2) with TRBJ2-4; D gene ambiguous. V lost 0 bases, J lost 1 base, and 7 bases lay in between. The germline V gene encodes CDR1 LGHDT and CDR2 YNNKEL (reference sequence). This CDR3 comprises 15 residues. CDR3 protein: CASSQDERAKNIQYF. Here the CDR3 DNA reads TGTGCCAGCAGCCAAGATGAACGGGCCAAAAACATTCAGTACTTC.

The chain joins TRBV27 to TRBJ2-1; D ambiguous. This CDR3 is 13 amino acids long. CDR1 MNHEY and CDR2 SMNVEV come from the germline V gene (reference sequence). Trimming took 3 bases from V and 0 from J, leaving 3 bases between them. The CDR3 here is CASSFSSYNEQFF. CDR3 DNA: TGTGCCAGCAGTTTTAGCTCCTACAATGAGCAGTTCTTC.

J is TRBJ2-3 and V is TRBV5-6; a weak D match, TRBD1 (6 bases). The V end was cut by 5 bases, the J end by 0 bases, with 10 bases between. The CDR3 has 14 amino acids. Germline V lookup: CDR1 SGHDT, CDR2 YYEEEE. CDR3 amino acids: CASRTDRSTDTQYF. The CDR3 DNA follows: TGTGCCAGCAGAACCGACAGGAGCACAGATACGCAGTATTTT.

The chain combines TRBV11-2 with TRBJ2-7, with 7 nucleotides matching TRBD2. This CDR3 spans 15 amino acids. Germline CDR1 SGHAT, CDR2 FQNNGV. V dropped 7 bases and J dropped 6; count of bases not matched to a gene: 15. Here the CDR3 DNA reads TGTGCCAGCACACATCCTCCTACGCGGGGGAGCGAGCAGTACGTC. The encoded protein is CASTHPPTRGSEQYV.

Notes on this clone: Other DNA sequences from this sample encode an identical CDR3 as well. V usage is TRBV27 and J usage is TRBJ2-3; D not resolved. Germline CDR1 is MNHEY and CDR2 is SMNVEV (reference sequence). Trimming removed 6 bases at V and 0 bases at J, with 4 bases between. The CDR3 runs to 12 residues. The CDR3 loop is CASSPSTDTQYF. CDR3 coding DNA: TGTGCCAGCAGCCCGAGCACAGATACGCAGTATTTT.

CDR3 region: CASSLVTGGPYEQYF. DNA of the CDR3: TGTGCCAGCAGCTTAGTTACGGGGGGGCCCTACGAGCAGTACTTC. This chain links TRBV7-2 with TRBJ2-7; 8 positions match TRBD2. V shed 1 base and J 2 bases; nucleotides not matched to a gene: 4. This CDR3 has 15 amino acids. The germline gives CDR1 SGHTA, CDR2 FQGNSA.

The V gene is TRBV3-1 (or the pseudogene TRBV3-2), the J gene TRBJ2-1, with 7 bases aligning to TRBD2. Per the germline V gene, CDR1 is LGHDT and CDR2 is YNNKEL (reference sequence). The CDR3 length is 15 residues. V gave up 0 bases and J gave up 9 bases; unmatched junction bases: 8. The CDR3 sequence: CASSQDPSGVIEQFF. CDR3 coding DNA: TGTGCCAGCAGCCAAGATCCCAGCGGGGTAATTGAGCAGTTCTTC.

The V call is TRBV5-4, the J call TRBJ2-7; TRBD2 matches 10 bases. The V segment lost 1 base and the J segment 4 bases; nucleotides outside the gene matches: 2. CDR3 length equals 14 residues. Per germline, CDR1 SGHNT and CDR2 YYREEE (reference sequence). The CDR3 reads CASSLTSGDYEQYF. The CDR3 DNA reads as TGTGCCAGCAGCTTGACTAGCGGGGATTACGAGCAGTACTTC.

The CDR3 protein is CASSSGQGGNGYTF. The CDR3 DNA sequence: TGTGCCAGCAGTTCTGGGCAGGGCGGTAATGGCTACACCTTC. J is TRBJ1-2 and V is TRBV28, with D perhaps matching TRBD1 (5 bases). Germline V CDR1 and CDR2: MDHEN, SYDVKM. The CDR3 has 14 amino acids. V lost 4 bases and J 6 bases, leaving 15 bases between the germline ends.

The chain links TRBV7-8 to TRBJ2-3, with TRBD1 as a possible D gene (5 bases). This CDR3 spans 11 amino acids. Trimming took off 5 bases at V and 11 bases at J, with 11 bases between the two ends. CDR1 SGHVS and CDR2 FQNEAQ come from the germline V gene. In nucleotides, the CDR3 is TGTGCCAGCAGCCCAGGGAAAGGGCAGTATTTT. As protein: CASSPGKGQYF.

V is TRBV5-1 and J is TRBJ1-1, with 11 bases fitting TRBD1. CDR1 SGHRS and CDR2 YFSETQ come from the germline V gene. Losses at the gene ends were 3 bases for V and 12 bases for J; bases not matched to a gene: 4. The CDR3 has 12 amino acids. The CDR3, as DNA: TGCGCCAGCAGCTCCGGACAGGGGGCGACTTTCTTT. Encoded protein: CASSSGQGATFF.

The rearrangement uses TRBV5-6 and TRBJ2-7, with D tentatively TRBD1 (5 bases). This CDR3 is built from 13 residues. V lost 4 bases and J 3 bases, leaving 11 bases between the germline ends. Germline V CDR1 and CDR2: SGHDT, YYEEEE. CDR3 DNA: TGTGCCAGCAGCCTTAGGGGATACTACGAGCAGTACGTC. Protein: CASSLRGYYEQYV.

V and J are TRBV7-2 and TRBJ2-1; the D is unclear. CDR1 SGHTA and CDR2 FQGNSA come from the germline V gene. The CDR3 totals 12 residues. V dropped 1 base and J dropped 6 bases, with 4 bases sitting between them. The CDR3 is CASSLVSNEQFF. CDR3 in DNA: TGTGCCAGCAGCTTAGTGAGCAATGAGCAGTTCTTC.

The rearrangement joins TRBV5-1 to TRBJ1-3; possible D gene TRBD1, 6 bases. Germline CDR1 SGHRS, CDR2 YFSETQ. CDR3 length equals 15 residues. Trimming cost V 1 base and J 3 bases, with 11 bases left between them. CDR3 protein: CASSLFSGDGNTIYF. Written as DNA, the CDR3 is TGCGCCAGCAGCTTGTTTTCAGGGGATGGAAACACCATATATTTT.

The CDR3 DNA is TGTGCCAGCAGTTTAACCAGGGCTCTCAACGAGCAGTACTTC. Residues: CASSLTRALNEQYF. The chain carries TRBV28 and TRBJ2-7; D might be TRBD1 (5 bases). Trimming shortened V by 2 bases and J by 5 bases, and 13 bases separated the two germline ends. Germline CDR1 reads MDHEN; CDR2 reads SYDVKM. This CDR3 region has 14 residues.